One sample yielded the 20 T cell receptor beta chains listed below, sequenced in a study of OX40 agonist ivuxolimab in advanced cancers. Assay: immunoSEQ multiplex PCR; the TCRdb copy retains only in-frame clones and omits some. Of roughly 110,000 clones listed, 80% to 95% were seen once; the top ten hold 1.2%. Source: CD4+ or CD8+ T cells sorted from blood, taken in a trial of the OX40 agonist ivuxolimab. Receptors were obtained from an adult with an advanced solid tumor such as melanoma, head and neck, liver or kidney cancer.

The V and J genes are TRBV28 and TRBJ2-5, with D perhaps matching TRBD1 or TRBD2 (5 bases each). Germline assignment: CDR1 MDHEN and CDR2 SYDVKM. This CDR3 has 17 amino acids. Trimming removed 6 bases from V and 3 bases from J, with 23 bases in between. CDR3: CASRFGLDSGREETQYF. In nucleotides, the CDR3 is TGTGCCAGCAGATTCGGGCTGGACTCAGGGCGGGAAGAGACCCAGTACTTC. The variable domain in full, completed from reference TRBV28 and TRBJ2-5, reads DVKVTQSSRYLVKRTGEKVFLECVQDMDHENMFWYRQDPGLGLRLIYFSYDVKMKEKGDIPEGYSVSREKKERFSLILESASTNQTSMYLCASRFGLDSGREETQYFGPGTRLLVL.

The table lists this clone with a count of one. V usage is TRBV6-5 and J usage is TRBJ2-7; 8 nucleotides align to TRBD2. Germline loops: CDR1 MNHEY, CDR2 SVGAGI. The CDR3 runs to 14 residues. J lost 2 bases, V lost 5 bases, and 5 bases had no gene match. CDR3 sequence (DNA): TGTGCCAGCAGTGACCGGGAGGGCGCCTACGAGCAGTACTTC. The encoded protein is CASSDREGAYEQYF.

A single count supports this clone. This rearrangement joins TRBV7-3 to TRBJ2-1; 7 bases line up with TRBD1. Germline values: CDR1 SGHTA, CDR2 FQGTGA. This CDR3 is 15 amino acids long. V trimming: 2 bases; J trimming: 4 bases; junction bases outside the gene matches: 5. The CDR3, as DNA: TGTGCCAGCAGCTTACCCCTACAGGGGTACAATGAGCAGTTCTTC. This gives the protein CASSLPLQGYNEQFF.

J is TRBJ2-3 and V is TRBV4-2, with D possibly TRBD1 on 5 matching bases. Per germline, CDR1 LGHNA and CDR2 YNFKEQ. CDR3 length equals 17 residues. V lost 0 bases, J lost 2 bases, and 15 bases lay in between. CDR3 coding DNA: TGTGCCAGCAGCCAAGATTATAGCCAGGGCGCCACAGATACGCAGTATTTT. This translates into CASSQDYSQGATDTQYF.

V and J are TRBV6-5 and TRBJ2-7; D is perhaps TRBD1 (6 bases). Per germline, CDR1 MNHEY and CDR2 SVGAGI. Trimming cost V 0 bases and J 1 base, with 13 bases left between them. This CDR3 has 16 residues. CDR3 sequence: CASSYSTGPSSYEQYF. Written as DNA, the CDR3 is TGTGCCAGCAGTTACTCGACAGGTCCCTCGTCCTACGAGCAGTACTTC.

This clone has just one count. The V call is TRBV19, the J call TRBJ1-2; D call uncertain. With 6 bases removed from V and 4 bases from J, the gap between germline ends came to 18 bases. The CDR3 is 15 amino acids. The germline gives CDR1 LNHDA, CDR2 SQIVND (reference sequence). The DNA for the CDR3 is TGTGCCAGTAGAGACCAACACACGGGAGGCTATGGCTACACCTTC. Translation gives CASRDQHTGGYGYTF. Filled out from reference TRBV19 and TRBJ1-2, the complete variable domain reads DGGITQSPKYLFRKEGQNVTLSCEQNLNHDAMYWYRQDPGQGLRLIYYSQIVNDFQKGDIAEGYSVSREKKESFPLTVTSAQKNPTAFYLCASRDQHTGGYGYTFGSGTRLTVV.

This chain connects TRBV12-5 to TRBJ2-5, with 7 bases that match TRBD1. J was trimmed by 4 bases and V by 2 bases; bases with no gene match: 1. Per the germline V gene, CDR1 is LGHNT and CDR2 is FRNRAP. This CDR3 has 13 amino acids. The CDR3 is CASGLYRGETQYF. Here the CDR3 DNA reads TGTGCTAGTGGTTTGTACAGGGGAGAGACCCAGTACTTC.

The rearrangement joins TRBV6-5 to TRBJ2-5; no definite D call. CDR1 MNHEY and CDR2 SVGAGI come from the germline V gene. CDR3 size: 11 residues. V was shortened by 8 bases and J by 4 bases, with 8 bases between the two germline ends. The CDR3 spells CASGTGETQYF. CDR3 bases: TGTGCCAGCGGAACCGGAGAGACCCAGTACTTC.

The chain links TRBV5-6 to TRBJ2-5; TRBD2 aligns across 7 bases. CDR3 size: 15 residues. V lost 0 bases and J lost 5; bases outside the gene matches: 7. Germline CDR1 reads SGHDT; CDR2 reads YYEEEE. CDR3 bases: TGTGCCAGCAGCTTGGTAGAGGGAGGGAAGGAGACCCAGTACTTC. Protein product: CASSLVEGGKETQYF.

The V call is TRBV28, the J call TRBJ1-1; the D is unclear. V gave up 4 bases and J gave up 1 base, with 7 bases separating them. This CDR3 region has 13 residues. Germline CDR1 reads MDHEN; CDR2 reads SYDVKM. The CDR3: CASSSPQNTEAFF. The DNA for the CDR3 is TGTGCCAGCAGTTCTCCGCAGAACACTGAAGCTTTCTTT.

The V and J genes are TRBV2 and TRBJ2-1; no definite D call. V lost 1 base and J lost 4, with 2 bases in between. This CDR3 region has 12 residues. The germline V gene has CDR1 SNHLY and CDR2 FYNNEI. In nucleotides, the CDR3 is TGTGCCAGCAGTGAAGAGTACAATGAGCAGTTCTTC. It specifies CASSEEYNEQFF.

This clone has just one count. The rearrangement uses TRBV4-2 and TRBJ1-2; 11 positions agree with TRBD1. Germline V gene lookup returns CDR1 LGHNA and CDR2 YNFKEQ. The CDR3 consists of 17 residues. V lost 0 bases to trimming and J lost 1 base; unmatched junction nucleotides: 4. CDR3 sequence (DNA): TGTGCCAGCAGCCAAGACCGGGACAGGGGGTTTAACTATGGCTACACCTTC. This encodes CASSQDRDRGFNYGYTF.

Note on this clone: Other DNA sequences in the sample encode the same CDR3. The chain is built from TRBV5-1 and TRBJ1-1; 9 bases map to TRBD1. Germline CDR1 is SGHRS and CDR2 is YFSETQ. CDR3 size: 13 residues. The V segment lost 4 bases and the J segment 6 bases; nucleotides outside the gene matches: 4. CDR3 DNA: TGCGCCAGCAGCCGGGACAGGGATGCTGAAGCTTTCTTT. This gives the protein CASSRDRDAEAFF.

V and J are TRBV7-9 and TRBJ2-3; D possibly corresponds to TRBD1 (5 bases). The CDR3 is made up of 17 amino acids. CDR1 and CDR2 from the germline V gene are SEHNR and FQNEAQ (reference sequence). Between the trimmed V and J ends, which lost 5 bases and 0 bases, there was a span of 18 bases. The CDR3 bases are TGTGCCAGCAGCCTCCCCACAGGCCTCGAGAGCACAGATACGCAGTATTTT. Protein product: CASSLPTGLESTDTQYF.

V usage is TRBV28 and J usage is TRBJ2-1; 9 bases are a match to TRBD2. V shed 5 bases and J 0 bases; nucleotides not matched to a gene: 14. Germline V gene sequence: CDR1 MDHEN, CDR2 SYDVKM. This CDR3 is 19 amino acids long. In nucleotides, the CDR3 is TGTGCCAGCAGTAGCACTAGCGGGCCCCCGGGGACCTCCTACAATGAGCAGTTCTTC. Its translation: CASSSTSGPPGTSYNEQFF.

J is TRBJ1-3 and V is TRBV6-5; no clear D gene. The length of the CDR3 is 13 residues. From germline, CDR1 is MNHEY and CDR2 SVGAGI. CDR3 region: CVTALLSGNTIYF. CDR3 DNA sequence: TGTGTCACGGCACTTCTCTCTGGAAACACCATATATTTT.

The genes are TRBV6-6 and TRBJ1-1, with D unclear. CDR1 is MNHNY and CDR2 is SVGAGI in the germline V gene (reference sequence). Between the trimmed V and J ends, which lost 2 bases and 0 bases, there was a span of 7 bases. The CDR3 has 14 residues. CDR3 nucleotides: TGTGCCAGCAGTTACCTGGCGGTGAACACTGAAGCTTTCTTT. Its translation: CASSYLAVNTEAFF.

As for this clone: The sample has other DNA sequences that encode this CDR3 too. CDR3 bases: TGTGCCAGCTCATCATCTTCCTACGAGCAGTACTTC. Residues: CASSSSSYEQYF. The V gene is TRBV18, the J gene TRBJ2-7; D is ambiguous. The V gene's germline CDR1 is KGHSH and CDR2 LQKENI. The CDR3 covers 12 residues. With 5 bases removed from V and 1 base from J, the gap between germline ends came to 6 bases.

V gene TRBV27 combines with J gene TRBJ2-7, with D perhaps matching TRBD2 (6 bases). The CDR3 has 15 residues. The V and J ends lost 1 base and 5 bases respectively, with 15 bases between them. Germline V lookup: CDR1 MNHEY, CDR2 SMNVEV (reference sequence). CDR3 DNA: TGTGCCAGCAGTTTATGGGGGGTCGGTGGACACGAGCAGTACTTC. As protein: CASSLWGVGGHEQYF.

The V call is TRBV27, the J call TRBJ1-2; 7 nucleotides match TRBD1. J was trimmed by 4 bases and V by 4 bases; bases with no gene match: 3. The CDR3 is 13 residues long. CDR1 and CDR2 from the germline V gene are MNHEY and SMNVEV (reference sequence). The CDR3 sequence: CASSSGTVYGYTF. The CDR3 nucleotides read TGTGCCAGCAGTTCCGGGACAGTCTATGGCTACACCTTC.